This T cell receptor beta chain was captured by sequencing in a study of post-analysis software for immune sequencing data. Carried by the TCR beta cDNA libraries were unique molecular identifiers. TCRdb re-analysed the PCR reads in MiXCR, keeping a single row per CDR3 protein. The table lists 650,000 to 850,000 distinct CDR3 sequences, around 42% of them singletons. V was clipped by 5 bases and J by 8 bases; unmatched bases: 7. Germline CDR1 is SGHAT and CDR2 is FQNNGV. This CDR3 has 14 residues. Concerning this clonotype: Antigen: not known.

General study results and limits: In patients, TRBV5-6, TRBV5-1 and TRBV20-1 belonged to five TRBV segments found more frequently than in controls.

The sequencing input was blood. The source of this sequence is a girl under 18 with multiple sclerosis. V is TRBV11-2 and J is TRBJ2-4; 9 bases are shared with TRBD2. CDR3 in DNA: TGTGCCAGCAGCCTGGTTAGCGGGAGTGACATTCAGTACTTC. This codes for CASSLVSGSDIQYF.